The 14 T cell receptor beta chains given below trace back to one sample, sequenced in a study of blood T cell repertoires in COVID-19. Generated by immunoSEQ multiplex PCR, the TCRdb table keeps only in-frame clones and is missing some. Here the sample spans fewer than 300,000 clones, about 89% being singletons. What was sequenced was peripheral blood. Source of these receptors: a woman aged 25 to 45 with COVID-19, enrolled during active disease.

In regard to this clone: This CDR3 is also generated by other DNA sequences in the sample. The V call is TRBV30, the J call TRBJ2-3; D ambiguous. The V gene lost 1 base and the J gene lost 4 bases, with 3 bases spanning the gap. This CDR3 has 11 amino acids. Per the germline V gene, CDR1 is GTSNPN and CDR2 is SVGIG (reference sequence). The CDR3 protein is CAWSGADTQYF. In nucleotides, the CDR3 is TGTGCCTGGAGTGGAGCAGATACGCAGTATTTT.

The chain is built from TRBV6-6 and TRBJ2-1; 10 bases are a match to TRBD1. The germline V gene encodes CDR1 MNHNY and CDR2 SVGAGI (reference sequence). The V gene end was trimmed by 6 bases and the J gene end by 3 bases; junction bases not matched to a gene: 20. The CDR3 sequence is 20 residues long. The CDR3 nucleotides read TGTGCCAGCAGCCGGACAGGGGGAGTATGGGCTAGCGGGTTCTACAATGAGCAGTTCTTC. This gives the protein CASSRTGGVWASGFYNEQFF.

V and J are TRBV23-1 and TRBJ2-1; D gene unclear. TRBV23-1 is marked as an open reading frame, function uncertain. Trimming took 4 bases from V and 4 from J, leaving 11 bases between them. This CDR3 has 14 residues. The CDR3 reads CASSLFPLYNEQFF. The CDR3, as DNA: TGCGCCAGCAGTCTCTTCCCCCTTTACAATGAGCAGTTCTTC.

The rearrangement joins TRBV3-1 (or the pseudogene TRBV3-2) to TRBJ1-6; the D gene is possibly TRBD1 (6 bases). CDR1 and CDR2 from the germline V gene are LGHDT and YNNKEL (reference sequence). This CDR3 is 16 amino acids long. Between the trimmed V and J ends, which lost 2 bases and 8 bases, there was a span of 16 bases. This CDR3 is CASSQTGTSRDSPLHF. CDR3 bases: TGTGCCAGCAGCCAAACAGGGACGTCTAGGGATTCACCCCTCCACTTT.

The V call is TRBV28, the J call TRBJ1-2; D unresolved. Germline V gene lookup returns CDR1 MDHEN and CDR2 SYDVKM. The length of the CDR3 is 12 residues. V dropped 6 bases and J dropped 2 bases, with 7 bases sitting between them. CDR3 in amino acids: CASRDGNYGYTF. The CDR3 DNA is TGTGCCAGCAGAGACGGGAACTATGGCTACACCTTC.

This clone was counted once. The gene calls are TRBV19 and TRBJ1-5, with TRBD1 matching 8 bases. The CDR3 totals 15 residues. From germline, CDR1 is LNHDA and CDR2 SQIVND (reference sequence). With 3 bases clipped from V and 4 bases from J, the junction kept 5 bases outside the gene matches. The CDR3 spells CASSIFGQGNQPQHF. CDR3 DNA sequence: TGTGCCAGTAGTATCTTTGGACAGGGTAATCAGCCCCAGCATTTT.

The chain combines TRBV6-5 with TRBJ2-7, with D possibly TRBD1 on 6 matching bases. The CDR3 covers 15 residues. V was shortened by 2 bases and J by 0 bases, with 11 bases between the two germline ends. In germline, CDR1 is MNHEY, CDR2 SVGAGI. CDR3 sequence reads: CASSYGQDSSYEQYF. CDR3 DNA: TGTGCCAGCAGTTACGGGCAGGACAGCTCCTACGAGCAGTACTTC.

The chain is built from TRBV28 and TRBJ2-7, with TRBD1 matching over 9 bases. From germline, CDR1 is MDHEN and CDR2 SYDVKM. There are 15 residues in the CDR3. The J segment lost 0 bases and the V segment lost 5 bases, leaving 5 bases of the junction unmatched. CDR3 DNA: TGTGCCAGCAGTGACCCGGGACAGGGCTCCTACGAGCAGTACTTC. The encoded protein is CASSDPGQGSYEQYF.

This clone was recorded only once. The V call is TRBV10-3, the J call TRBJ2-1, with 9 bases matching TRBD2. The germline gives CDR1 ENHRY, CDR2 SYGVKD. The V gene end was trimmed by 10 bases and the J gene end by 3 bases; junction bases not matched to a gene: 4. The CDR3 has 13 amino acids. The DNA for the CDR3 is TGTGCCACTTTAGCGGGAGTCTACAATGAGCAGTTCTTC. This translates into CATLAGVYNEQFF.

The chain uses TRBV3-1 (or the pseudogene TRBV3-2) and TRBJ1-2; D is ambiguous. V lost 4 bases and J 4 bases, leaving 22 bases between the germline ends. The V gene's germline CDR1 is LGHDT and CDR2 YNNKEL (reference sequence). The CDR3 covers 17 residues. CDR3 DNA: TGTGCCAGCAGCCCTTCCGCGATCGCGGGCCCTTCCTATGGCTACACCTTC. It codes for CASSPSAIAGPSYGYTF.

The chain recombines TRBV6-5 with TRBJ2-7, with TRBD2 matching over 8 bases. The CDR3 runs 13 residues. CDR1 and CDR2 from the germline V gene are MNHEY and SVGAGI. J was trimmed by 1 base and V by 8 bases; bases with no gene match: 4. CDR3 DNA: TGTGCCAGCGAGGGACTAGTATCCTACGAGCAGTACTTC. Translated, it gives CASEGLVSYEQYF.

This chain uses TRBV7-9 with TRBJ1-2; D uncertain. CDR3 size: 12 residues. Deletions cut 4 bases from V and 4 bases from J, with 7 bases between. The V gene's germline CDR1 is SEHNR and CDR2 FQNEAQ (reference sequence). CDR3 protein: CASSSPGYGYTF. In nucleotides, the CDR3 is TGTGCCAGCAGCTCACCGGGCTATGGCTACACCTTC.

The chain is built from TRBV15 and TRBJ1-1, with unresolved D. The CDR3 length is 15 residues. CDR1 and CDR2 (germline): LNHNV, YYDKDF (reference sequence). V lost 0 bases, J lost 3 bases, and 11 bases lay in between. The CDR3 bases are TGTGCCACCAGCAGAGATAGAGCGGGTTACACTGAAGCTTTCTTT. This sequence encodes CATSRDRAGYTEAFF.

This chain joins TRBV20-1 and TRBJ2-7, with D possibly matching TRBD2 (6 bases). The CDR3 contains 11 residues. Trimming removed 6 bases from V and 2 bases from J, with 8 bases in between. Per germline, CDR1 DFQATT and CDR2 SNEGSKA (reference sequence). The CDR3 protein is CSAAGTYEQYF. The CDR3 region has the DNA TGCAGTGCCGCGGGGACCTACGAGCAGTACTTC.